This entry lists 20 T cell receptor beta chains sequenced from one sample in a study of T cell responses to AZD1222 COVID-19 vaccine. Assay: immunoSEQ multiplex PCR; the TCRdb copy retains only in-frame clones and omits some. The sample consists of some 84,000 clones, approximately 86% of them appearing once. Here the sequenced sample was peripheral blood, taken on day 0 of AZD1222 vaccination. The source is an adult in good health.

This chain uses TRBV4-1 with TRBJ2-3; D ambiguous. Trimming removed 1 base at V and 4 bases at J, with 9 bases between. Germline CDR1 MGHRA, CDR2 YSYEKL. The CDR3 has 14 residues. This CDR3 is CASSQGWAADTQYF. The CDR3 nucleotides read TGCGCCAGCAGCCAAGGTTGGGCTGCAGATACGCAGTATTTT.

The rearrangement joins TRBV7-3 to TRBJ2-1, with 10 bases that match TRBD2. The CDR3 spans 16 residues. Trimming removed 2 bases from V and 2 bases from J; junction bases left unmatched: 3. Germline V lookup: CDR1 SGHTA, CDR2 FQGTGA. This chain's CDR3 is CASSLLAGGAYNEQFF. The CDR3 nucleotides read TGTGCCAGCAGCTTATTAGCGGGAGGTGCCTACAATGAGCAGTTCTTC.

The chain couples TRBV19 to TRBJ2-2; no reliable D call. Trimming took off 7 bases at V and 0 bases at J, with 9 bases between the two ends. Per germline, CDR1 LNHDA and CDR2 SQIVND (reference sequence). CDR3 length equals 14 residues. CDR3 DNA sequence: TGTGCCAGTATGTATACTTCGAACACCGGGGAGCTGTTTTTT. Encoded protein: CASMYTSNTGELFF.

The chain combines TRBV30 with TRBJ1-5, with D hard to call. This CDR3 has 18 residues. The ends were cut back, 3 bases at V and 2 bases at J, with 23 bases in the middle. Germline CDR1 GTSNPN, CDR2 SVGIG (reference sequence). The CDR3 DNA sequence: TGTGCCTGGAGCAAGCCCATCCAGTGGGAAGGCCGCAATCAGCCCCAGCATTTT. Residues: CAWSKPIQWEGRNQPQHF.

The V gene is TRBV7-2, the J gene TRBJ1-2; 7 nucleotides line up with TRBD1. Looked up from germline, CDR1 is SGHTA and CDR2 is FQGNSA. This CDR3 is built from 13 residues. V shed 5 bases and J 6 bases; nucleotides not matched to a gene: 6. The CDR3 DNA reads TGTGCCAGCAGCCCTAGCAGGGGGGATGGCTACACCTTC. Encoded protein: CASSPSRGDGYTF. The entire variable domain, with the rest obtained from reference TRBV7-2 and TRBJ1-2, is as follows: GAGVSQSPSNKVTEKGKDVELRCDPISGHTALYWYRQSLGQGLEFLIYFQGNSAPDKSGLPSDRFSAERTGGSVSTLTIQRTQQEDSAVYLCASSPSRGDGYTFGSGTRLTVV.

The genes are TRBV2 and TRBJ1-4, with TRBD1 matching 10 bases. The CDR3 totals 13 residues. V trimming: 7 bases; J trimming: 5 bases; junction bases outside the gene matches: 1. CDR1 is SNHLY and CDR2 is FYNNEI in the germline V gene. CDR3 in DNA: TGTGCCAGCAAGGGACAGGGGAATGAAAAACTGTTTTTT. It is translated as CASKGQGNEKLFF.

This chain connects TRBV30 to TRBJ2-1; D is possibly TRBD2 (6 bases). The length of the CDR3 is 13 residues. V lost 2 bases to trimming and J lost 7 bases, with 12 bases between them. Germline CDR1 reads GTSNPN; CDR2 reads SVGIG (reference sequence). CDR3 coding DNA: TGTGCCTGGAGTATCGGGAGAAGAAATGAGCAGTTCTTC. This encodes CAWSIGRRNEQFF.

V and J are TRBV19 and TRBJ2-2; the match to TRBD1 covers 7 bases. Germline V gene sequence: CDR1 LNHDA, CDR2 SQIVND (reference sequence). J gave up 2 bases and V 4 bases, and 4 bases lay outside the gene matches. The length of the CDR3 is 15 residues. In nucleotides, the CDR3 is TGTGCCAGTAGTACCAGACAGGGAAACACCGGGGAGCTGTTTTTT. This encodes CASSTRQGNTGELFF.

V is TRBV4-1 and J is TRBJ2-1; D gene uncertain. Between the trimmed V and J ends, which lost 0 bases and 7 bases, there was a span of 4 bases. This CDR3 has 12 residues. Germline V lookup: CDR1 MGHRA, CDR2 YSYEKL. CDR3 amino acids: CASSQDVNEQFF. The CDR3 coding sequence is TGCGCCAGCAGCCAAGATGTGAATGAGCAGTTCTTC.

V is TRBV10-3 and J is TRBJ1-5, with TRBD1 as a possible D gene (5 bases). V was clipped by 0 bases and J by 1 base, with 13 bases between them. Germline V gene data show CDR1 as ENHRY and CDR2 as SYGVKD. The CDR3 extends over 17 amino acids. The chain's CDR3 is CAISESAGQASNQPQHF. Written as DNA, the CDR3 is TGTGCCATCAGTGAGTCGGCAGGGCAGGCCAGCAATCAGCCCCAGCATTTT.

V gene TRBV11-2 combines with J gene TRBJ2-5; TRBD2 matches at 8 bases. The CDR3 length is 18 residues. Germline V gene lookup returns CDR1 SGHAT and CDR2 FQNNGV. The V gene end was trimmed by 0 bases and the J gene end by 2 bases; junction bases not matched to a gene: 11. The DNA for the CDR3 is TGTGCCAGCAGCTTAGACGTAGGCGGGAGGTCCTTTCAAGAGACCCAGTACTTC. This codes for CASSLDVGGRSFQETQYF.

This clone came up once. The chain combines TRBV7-2 with TRBJ1-5; 11 positions agree with TRBD1. CDR1 SGHTA and CDR2 FQGNSA come from the germline V gene. With 1 base clipped from V and 7 bases from J, the junction kept 6 bases outside the gene matches. The CDR3 runs 16 residues. Here the CDR3 DNA reads TGTGCCAGCAGCTTAGAAGTGGGACAGGGGGACCAGCCCCAGCATTTT. It encodes CASSLEVGQGDQPQHF.

The chain employs TRBV30 and TRBJ2-2, with D perhaps matching TRBD2 (5 bases). V dropped 0 bases and J dropped 3 bases, with 8 bases sitting between them. CDR3 length: 14 amino acids. CDR1 GTSNPN and CDR2 SVGIG come from the germline V gene (reference sequence). This CDR3 reads CAWSVLEDTGELFF. CDR3 DNA: TGTGCCTGGAGTGTACTGGAGGACACCGGGGAGCTGTTTTTT.

The chain uses TRBV6-2 or TRBV6-3 and TRBJ1-4; TRBD1 agrees at 8 bases. The V gene end was trimmed by 4 bases and the J gene end by 8 bases; junction bases not matched to a gene: 9. The CDR3 length is 15 residues. Germline V gives CDR1 MNHEY, CDR2 SVGEGT. The CDR3 region is CASSSAGTGLEKLFF. In nucleotides, the CDR3 is TGTGCCAGCAGTTCGGCCGGGACAGGTCTGGAAAAACTGTTTTTT.

The chain uses TRBV24-1 and TRBJ2-1; TRBD2 matches at 7 bases. Trimming cost V 3 bases and J 4 bases; bases outside gene matches: 11. This CDR3 contains 17 residues. From germline, CDR1 is KGHDR and CDR2 SFDVKD. CDR3 sequence: CATSDPSAGPTYNEQFF. DNA for the CDR3: TGTGCCACCAGTGATCCATCAGCGGGGCCGACATACAATGAGCAGTTCTTC.

CDR3 nucleotides: TGTGCCAGCAGCTCCAAGTTGAGGTCCGGCACAGATACGCAGTATTTT. The encoded protein is CASSSKLRSGTDTQYF. V is TRBV7-2 and J is TRBJ2-3; D not resolved. Deletions cut 4 bases from V and 1 base from J, with 15 bases between. The CDR3 sequence is 16 residues long. CDR1 and CDR2 (germline): SGHTA, FQGNSA. The full variable domain, completed using reference TRBV7-2 and TRBJ2-3, is GAGVSQSPSNKVTEKGKDVELRCDPISGHTALYWYRQSLGQGLEFLIYFQGNSAPDKSGLPSDRFSAERTGGSVSTLTIQRTQQEDSAVYLCASSSKLRSGTDTQYFGPGTRLTVL.

The V gene is TRBV19, the J gene TRBJ2-7; TRBD2 is a possible D gene (6 bases). V lost 6 bases, J lost 0 bases, and 18 bases lay in between. CDR1 is LNHDA, CDR2 SQIVND, per germline (reference sequence). This CDR3 comprises 16 residues. The CDR3 loop is CASRKRDFAGSYEQYF. CDR3 DNA sequence: TGTGCCAGTAGAAAGAGGGACTTCGCGGGCTCCTACGAGCAGTACTTC.

This chain connects TRBV11-3 to TRBJ1-1, with 9 nucleotides matching TRBD1. J lost 1 base, V lost 5 bases, and 8 bases had no gene match. The germline V gene has CDR1 SGHNT and CDR2 YENEEA. The CDR3 consists of 16 residues. This chain's CDR3 is CASSPRTGAWNTEAFF. The CDR3 DNA follows: TGTGCCAGCAGCCCGCGGACAGGGGCCTGGAACACTGAAGCTTTCTTT.

J is TRBJ2-7 and V is TRBV2; the D gene is possibly TRBD2 (6 bases). V gave up 1 base and J gave up 10 bases, with 17 bases separating them. From germline, CDR1 is SNHLY and CDR2 FYNNEI. The CDR3 consists of 14 residues. The CDR3 here is CASSEVPGVGEQYF. The CDR3, as DNA: TGTGCCAGCAGTGAAGTCCCGGGGGTCGGGGAACAGTACTTC.

The chain combines TRBV4-3 with TRBJ2-1, with 7 bases matching TRBD2. Unmatched junction bases numbered 8, after V lost 4 bases and J lost 2 bases. Germline lookup yields CDR1 LGHNA and CDR2 YSLEER. The CDR3 covers 16 residues. The CDR3 sequence: CASSREGGSAYNEQFF. The DNA of the CDR3 is TGCGCCAGCAGCCGGGAGGGAGGAAGTGCCTACAATGAGCAGTTCTTC.